This TCR beta chain was sequenced during a study of PD-L1 blockade in urothelial cancer. Study in general: Dosed intravenously at 1,200 mg every 3 weeks, atezolizumab was initiated by patients around 2014.

The trim removed 6 bases at V and 12 bases at J, leaving 11 bases unmatched. The CDR3 length is 15 residues. Germline V gene data show CDR1 as MNHNS and CDR2 as SASEGT. Profiled with immunoSEQ multiplex PCR; TCRdb holds only in-frame clones, not every one. This table holds roughly 50,000 clones, roughly 77% found once. The TCR comes from a man between 65 and 80 years old with urothelial cancer. This sequence joins TRBV6-1 and TRBJ2-1, with 13 bases aligning to TRBD2. The material sequenced was PBMCs, taken around atezolizumab (anti-PD-L1) treatment. DNA for the CDR3: TGTGCCAGCAGGGACGGACTAGCGGGAGTGGCAAGGCAGTTCTTC. It specifies CASRDGLAGVARQFF.